The 24 T cell receptor beta chains reported below all come from one sample, sequenced in a study of blood T cells in healthy people across ages. PCR was performed a second time for roughly 7 to 11 cycles using a sample-barcoded 5' primer and a J-beta primer mix. TCRdb analysed the 5' RACE reads with MiXCR anew, one entry per CDR3 protein. This sample has roughly 800,000 distinct CDR3 sequences, with roughly 40% found just once. Specimen: blood. These receptors originate from a man in his late teens or twenties in good health.

This clonotype has a single count. With a much larger clone just one base away, this may be a read error. The J gene is TRBJ2-3, the V gene TRBV12-3 or TRBV12-4; 9 bases map to TRBD2. This CDR3 spans 15 amino acids. J was trimmed by 5 bases and V by 5 bases; bases with no gene match: 8. In DNA, the CDR3 is TGTGCCAGCAGTCCTAGCGGGGTGAGTGGAGATACGCAGTATTTT. This encodes CASSPSGVSGDTQYF.

V is TRBV7-9 and J is TRBJ2-4, with D unclear. This CDR3 spans 14 amino acids. Germline CDR1 reads SEHNR; CDR2 reads FQNEAQ (reference sequence). Deletions cut 3 bases from V and 1 base from J, with 7 bases between. DNA of the CDR3: TGTGCCAGCAGCTTTGAGTGGGCCAAAAACATTCAGTACTTC. Translation gives CASSFEWAKNIQYF.

This clonotype showed up many times. The chain uses TRBV12-3 or TRBV12-4 and TRBJ2-1, with D unresolved. The CDR3 loop spans 15 amino acids. The V end lost 5 bases, the J end lost 6 bases, and 17 bases lay between the germline ends. CDR3 sequence: CASSLTPRSVNEQFF. CDR3 bases: TGTGCCAGCAGTCTGACACCACGCTCAGTCAATGAGCAGTTCTTC.

This clonotype was found many times. CDR3 nucleotide sequence: TGTGCCAGCAGTTTAGCTCTCGGAGATGAGCAGTTCTTC. This encodes CASSLALGDEQFF. This chain uses TRBV12-3 or TRBV12-4 with TRBJ2-1; no clear D gene. Trimming took 0 bases from V and 8 from J, leaving 8 bases between them. This CDR3 comprises 13 residues.

This clonotype occurred many times. V usage is TRBV12-3 or TRBV12-4 and J usage is TRBJ2-7; the match to TRBD1 covers 9 bases. The length of the CDR3 is 13 residues. Trimming took 1 base from V and 5 from J; bases not matched to a gene: 0. CDR3 loop: CASSLGQGDEQYF. The CDR3 DNA reads as TGTGCCAGCAGTTTAGGACAGGGGGACGAGCAGTACTTC.

The sample holds a few counts of this clonotype. This chain connects TRBV11-2 to TRBJ1-2; TRBD1 might be the D (5 bases). Germline V gene sequence: CDR1 SGHAT, CDR2 FQNNGV. The CDR3 has 17 residues. Trimming pared 2 bases from V and 0 bases from J, leaving 16 bases between. The CDR3 region is CASSLLPTVTANYGYTF. The CDR3 nucleotides are TGTGCCAGCAGCTTACTTCCGACAGTCACAGCTAACTATGGCTACACCTTC.

To note about this clonotype: One base away lies a much larger clone, so this may be a sequencing read error. The CDR3 DNA follows: TGTGCCAGCAGCTCTAGCGGGGTCACAGATACGCAGTATTTT. Its protein product is CASSSSGVTDTQYF. This chain connects TRBV4-2 to TRBJ2-3; 9 positions match TRBD2. V dropped 5 bases and J dropped 2; count of bases not matched to a gene: 2. This CDR3 region has 14 residues. CDR1 is LGHNA, CDR2 YNFKEQ, per germline.

This rearrangement joins TRBV9 to TRBJ2-2; D is ambiguous. This CDR3 is 13 amino acids long. V was trimmed by 2 bases and J by 6 bases, leaving 8 bases between them. The germline CDR1 and CDR2 sequences are SGDLS and YYNGEE. The CDR3 loop reads CASSVFGPGELFF. The CDR3 DNA is TGTGCCAGCAGCGTCTTCGGTCCCGGGGAGCTGTTTTTT. The full variable domain, with the rest looked up from reference TRBV9 and TRBJ2-2, is DSGVTQTPKHLITATGQRVTLRCSPRSGDLSVYWYQQSLDQGLQFLIQYYNGEERAKGNILERFSAQQFPDLHSELNLSSLELGDSALYFCASSVFGPGELFFGEGSRLTVL.

The table lists this clonotype with a few counts. The chain couples TRBV7-9 to TRBJ2-7; D is uncertain. Trimming pared 10 bases from V and 0 bases from J, leaving 13 bases between. CDR3 length: 13 amino acids. Germline lookup yields CDR1 SEHNR and CDR2 FQNEAQ (reference sequence). The CDR3 protein is CATSFLFSYEQYF. CDR3 sequence (DNA): TGTGCCACCTCTTTTTTGTTCTCCTACGAGCAGTACTTC.

The chain uses TRBV6-5 and TRBJ2-3, with TRBD2 matching 9 bases. Germline values: CDR1 MNHEY, CDR2 SVGAGI. CDR3 length: 16 residues. V gave up 6 bases and J gave up 4 bases; unmatched junction bases: 11. Here the CDR3 reads CASRDLAGRSSDTQYF. The DNA of the CDR3 is TGTGCCAGCAGGGACCTAGCGGGGAGGTCCTCAGATACGCAGTATTTT.

This clonotype was detected only once. The J gene is TRBJ2-1, the V gene TRBV2, with D possibly matching TRBD2 (5 bases). With the DNA end fitting TRBJ2-7 better, the J assignment may be wrong. The CDR3 has 16 residues. Germline V gene sequence: CDR1 SNHLY, CDR2 FYNNEI. CDR3 coding DNA: TGTGCCAGCAGTGAAGATTGGGAGTCCCCCTACAATGAGCAGTACTTC. It yields the protein CASSEDWESPYNEQYF.

This CDR3 is CATSRGGGISTQYF. Here the CDR3 DNA reads TGTGCCACCAGCAGAGGGGGTGGTATAAGTACGCAGTATTTT. The chain joins TRBV15 to TRBJ2-3; D uncertain. The CDR3 consists of 14 residues. Per the germline V gene, CDR1 is LNHNV and CDR2 is YYDKDF (reference sequence). Between the trimmed V and J ends, which lost 1 base and 8 bases, there was a span of 13 bases.

This chain connects TRBV7-6 to TRBJ2-2, with TRBD2 identical over 9 bases. V trimming: 0 bases; J trimming: 5 bases; junction bases outside the gene matches: 4. Germline lookup yields CDR1 SGHVS and CDR2 FNYEAQ. The CDR3 is 16 amino acids. The CDR3 region is CASSLALSGSTGELFF. The CDR3 nucleotides are TGTGCCAGCAGCTTAGCCCTTAGCGGGAGTACCGGGGAGCTGTTTTTT.

This chain links TRBV12-3 or TRBV12-4 with TRBJ1-2, with TRBD1 identical over 8 bases. CDR3 length: 17 residues. V gave up 7 bases and J gave up 3 bases; unmatched junction bases: 16. The CDR3 here is CASNDRGRGRNDYGYTF. The DNA of the CDR3 is TGTGCCAGCAACGATAGGGGCAGGGGGCGCAACGACTATGGCTACACCTTC.

Details on this clonotype: A much larger clone sits a single nucleotide away, making a read error possible. This chain connects TRBV5-1 to TRBJ2-5; TRBD2 agrees at 7 bases. Germline-derived CDR1 and CDR2 are SGHRS and YFSETQ. The CDR3 spans 13 residues. Trimming cost V 3 bases and J 11 bases; bases outside gene matches: 10. CDR3: CASSSQSGVEQYF. CDR3 DNA: TGCGCCAGCAGCTCCCAAAGCGGGGTTGAGCAGTACTTC.

The gene calls are TRBV21-1 and TRBJ1-4; the table's D call, TRBD1, has no DNA check behind it. TRBV21-1 is a recognized pseudogene. This CDR3 has 18 amino acids. This CDR3 reads CASSSYRGHSATNEKLFF. For the CDR3, the DNA is TGTGCCAGCAGCAGCTACAGGGGGCACAGCGCAACTAATGAAAAACTGTTTTTT.

The chain couples TRBV7-6 to TRBJ2-1, with 9 bases fitting TRBD1. Looked up from germline, CDR1 is SGHVS and CDR2 is FNYEAQ. The V segment lost 2 bases and the J segment 2 bases; nucleotides outside the gene matches: 13. This CDR3 has 19 amino acids. DNA of the CDR3: TGTGCCAGCAGCTTAATACCACTCCCGGGACAGGGACCCTACAATGAGCAGTTCTTC. Translating it yields CASSLIPLPGQGPYNEQFF.

In this sample, this clonotype turned up a few times. The chain couples TRBV2 to TRBJ1-1; D might be TRBD1 (5 bases). The CDR3 totals 13 residues. Trimming stripped 8 bases from V and 2 bases from J, with 12 bases between. Germline CDR1 and CDR2: SNHLY and FYNNEI. The CDR3 DNA reads TGTGCCAGCCTGGGACGGATTAACACTGAAGCTTTCTTT. Translation: CASLGRINTEAFF.

This clonotype was seen more than once but under ten times. J is TRBJ1-1 and V is TRBV7-9; 11 bases match TRBD1. Germline CDR1 and CDR2: SEHNR and FQNEAQ (reference sequence). V shed 4 bases, J shed 0 bases, and the junction held 1 base outside the gene matches. There are 15 residues in the CDR3. The DNA of the CDR3 is TGTGCCAGCAGCTGGGGACAGGGGGTGAACACTGAAGCTTTCTTT. Translation: CASSWGQGVNTEAFF.

Ten or more counts support this clonotype. The chain uses TRBV6-2 or TRBV6-3 and TRBJ2-7; D not resolved. The CDR3 loop spans 12 amino acids. Germline CDR1 MNHEY, CDR2 SVGEGT. V was clipped by 6 bases and J by 3 bases, with 9 bases between them. Here the CDR3 reads CASSPANYEQYF. CDR3 coding DNA: TGTGCCAGCAGCCCAGCCAACTACGAGCAGTACTTC.

This clonotype was detected only a few times. This chain connects TRBV5-5 to TRBJ2-7; 10 nucleotides line up with TRBD2. Germline CDR1 SGHKS, CDR2 YYEKEE (reference sequence). This CDR3 is built from 17 residues. Trimming at V came to 1 base and at J to 7 bases, leaving 14 bases not matched to a gene. CDR3 coding DNA: TGTGCCAGCAGCTTGTCTGCCAGCGGGGGGGCCTTGGATGAGCAGTACTTC. Its protein is CASSLSASGGALDEQYF.

The chain combines TRBV7-2 with TRBJ2-3, with 8 bases lining up with TRBD2. The length of the CDR3 is 16 residues. Germline CDR1 is SGHTA and CDR2 is FQGNSA. V shed 1 base and J 1 base; nucleotides not matched to a gene: 4. CDR3 coding DNA: TGTGCCAGCAGCTTAGATAACGGGGGGGGCACAGATACGCAGTATTTT. Residues: CASSLDNGGGTDTQYF.

Note on this clonotype: A much larger clone differs from this one at a single base, so this may be a read error. The rearrangement uses TRBV20-1 and TRBJ1-2; D gene ambiguous. The germline V gene has CDR1 DFQATT and CDR2 SNEGSKA (reference sequence). The CDR3 consists of 14 residues. The CDR3 sequence: CSARGQPSNCGYTF. The DNA for the CDR3 is TGCAGTGCTAGGGGCCAGCCGTCTAACTGTGGCTACACCTTC.

The chain combines TRBV27 with TRBJ1-5, with TRBD1 matching 10 bases. In germline, CDR1 is MNHEY, CDR2 SMNVEV (reference sequence). The CDR3 has 14 amino acids. Unmatched junction bases numbered 3, after V lost 5 bases and J lost 5 bases. CDR3 sequence: CASSGQGGYQPQHF. CDR3 in DNA: TGTGCCAGCAGTGGACAGGGGGGGTATCAGCCCCAGCATTTT.